These T cell receptor beta chains were read from a single sample in a study of cytomegalovirus exposure and HLA in healthy donors. Assay: immunoSEQ multiplex PCR; the TCRdb copy retains only in-frame clones and omits some. Found here are about 200,000 clones, about 12% of them singletons; the top ten hold over 6.5%. Sequenced input: PBMCs. These TCRs come from a man aged 50 or older in good health and CMV-seropositive. Both conserved end residues are part of each CDR3. The D gene is left open where the match is weak. Clone size, where shown, is once, few, many, or a class for clones that have expanded.

j_gene | v_gene | d_gene | abundance | CDR3nt | CDR3aa
TRBJ2-7 | TRBV2 | . | few | TGTGCCAGCAGTGACAGCTACGAGCAGTACTTC | CASSDSYEQYF
TRBJ2-3 | TRBV9 | TRBD2 | . | TGTGCCAGCAGCTTATCAGGACTAGGCCTCACAGATACGCAGTATTTT | CASSLSGLGLTDTQYF
TRBJ1-5 | TRBV6-4 | TRBD1 | . | TGTGCCAGCAGTGACTCCCCCGGGACAGATCAGCCCCAGCATTTT | CASSDSPGTDQPQHF
TRBJ2-2 | TRBV27 | . | few | TGTGCCAGCAGTTTAGGCCTGAACACCGGGGAGCTGTTTTTT | CASSLGLNTGELFF
TRBJ2-5 | TRBV6-6 | . | few | TGTGCCAGCAGCGGGAAAGAGACCCAGTACTTC | CASSGKETQYF
TRBJ2-2 | TRBV7-6 | TRBD1 | few | TGTGCCAGCAGCCTCTGGACAGGGGAATCGTGGTTGAACACCGGGGAGCTGTTTTTT | CASSLWTGESWLNTGELFF
TRBJ2-2 | TRBV4-3 | TRBD1 | few | TGCGCCAGCAGCCAAGATCCGGACAGGGCCTCCGGGGAGCTGTTTTTT | CASSQDPDRASGELFF
TRBJ1-3 | TRBV7-2 | . | . | TGTGCCAGCAGCTCAGAAGGTCGGGGGACCATATATTTT | CASSSEGRGTIYF
TRBJ2-3 | TRBV6-4 | . | . | TGTGCCAGCAGTGACTCAATTGCGGGTCCCTCCGATACGCAGTATTTT | CASSDSIAGPSDTQYF
TRBJ1-2 | TRBV27 | . | . | TGTGCCAGGAAAGAGGACTTAATGAACTATGGCTACACCTTC | CARKEDLMNYGYTF
TRBJ2-4 | TRBV7-2 | . | . | TGTGCCAGCAGCTCCCTTCGGTTAGCCAAAAACATTCAGTACTTC | CASSSLRLAKNIQYF
TRBJ1-1 | TRBV30 | . | . | TGTGCCTGGGACGGGGGGGCTGAAGCTTTCTTT | CAWDGGAEAFF
TRBJ1-3 | TRBV5-4 | . | . | TGTGCCAGCAGCCGAGGTTCTAACACCATATATTTT | CASSRGSNTIYF
TRBJ2-7 | TRBV19 | TRBD1 | . | TGTGCCAGTAGTATACGACAGGGCTCTGGAGTGCAGTACTTC | CASSIRQGSGVQYF
TRBJ2-3 | TRBV7-9 | TRBD2 | few | TGTGCCAGCAGCTTAGTAGCGGGGGGGACAGATACGCAGTATTTT | CASSLVAGGTDTQYF
TRBJ1-6 | TRBV7-2 | TRBD1 | few | TGTGCCAGCAGCCTTAGCGGCGCAGGGGGTAATTCACCCCTCCACTTT | CASSLSGAGGNSPLHF
TRBJ2-2 | TRBV10-3 | . | few | TGTGCCATCAGTGGCGGGGGCCCGACGACCGGGGAGCTGTTTTTT | CAISGGGPTTGELFF
TRBJ2-2 | TRBV10-3 | . | . | TGTGCCATCAGTGAACCCCGGGGGAGGAGCACCGGGGAGCTGTTTTTT | CAISEPRGRSTGELFF
TRBJ2-5 | TRBV7-9 | TRBD2 | few | TGTGCCAGCAGCTCCGGGACTAGCGACCAAGAGACCCAGTACTTC | CASSSGTSDQETQYF
TRBJ1-5 | TRBV19 | TRBD1 | . | TGTGCCAGTACTCCCGGGGCAGGGGGCGTCAATCAGCCCCAGCATTTT | CASTPGAGGVNQPQHF
TRBJ1-2 | TRBV7-2 | . | few | TGTGCCAGCAGTTCTCAGAGCCCTAGAGACGGCTACACCTTC | CASSSQSPRDGYTF
TRBJ1-6 | TRBV30 | TRBD1 | . | TGTGCCTGGAGTAAGGGGGCGACCTATAATTCACCCCTCCACTTT | CAWSKGATYNSPLHF
TRBJ2-1 | TRBV7-2 | TRBD2 | . | TGTGCCAGCAGTCTAGCGGGGGGGTTCAATGAGCAGTTCTTC | CASSLAGGFNEQFF
TRBJ1-2 | TRBV7-9 | . | . | TGTGCCAGCAGGGAGCAGGGGTCTAACTATGGCTACACCTTC | CASREQGSNYGYTF
TRBJ2-1 | TRBV9 | . | few | TGTGCCAGCAGCCCAGAAGGGGACACCTCCTACAATGAGCAGTTCTTC | CASSPEGDTSYNEQFF
TRBJ2-6 | TRBV4-3 | . | . | TGCGCCAGCAGCCTGGGACTGACGGCTGGGGCCAACGTCCTGACTTTC | CASSLGLTAGANVLTF
TRBJ1-5 | TRBV9 | . | few | TGTGCCAGCAGCGTAGAGGGGGATCAGCCCCAGCATTTT | CASSVEGDQPQHF
TRBJ2-5 | TRBV7-2 | TRBD2 | few | TGTGCCAGCAGCCTCGGGACTAGCGGGGGCCCTCCCCAAGAGACCCAGTACTTC | CASSLGTSGGPPQETQYF
TRBJ2-1 | TRBV7-6 | TRBD1 | few | TGTGCCAGCAGCTTACTGGGACAGGGGGTCAACAATGAGCAGTTCTTC | CASSLLGQGVNNEQFF
TRBJ1-4 | TRBV9 | . | . | TGTGCCAGCAGCGTAGCTCCCAGGGATGAAAAACTGTTTTTT | CASSVAPRDEKLFF
TRBJ1-6 | TRBV7-2 | TRBD1 | . | TGTGCCAGCAGCTTAGGGGCGGGACAGGGAGGTTCACCCCTCCACTTT | CASSLGAGQGGSPLHF
TRBJ2-5 | TRBV7-2 | TRBD2 | . | TGTGCCAGCAGCCCTAGCGGGGGGCAAGAGACCCAGTACTTC | CASSPSGGQETQYF